This TCR beta chain stems from a study of regulatory T cells in long-lasting Graves disease. As for time point: persistent/refractory GD, antithyroid drugs over 5 years with positive TRAb. Making the TCR library involved RNA that had been extracted from PBMCs. Study conclusions and caveats: Peripheral blood alone, not thyroid tissue, underwent study.

Investigators prepared the TCR beta libraries by applying iRepertoire HTBI primers and Arm-PCR of CDR3 regions. TCRdb processed the multiplex PCR reads anew with MiXCR; each CDR3 protein has one entry. Among hundreds of thousands of distinct CDR3 sequences listed, roughly 21% were seen once. This clonotype was found many times. The target antigen is unknown. The sequence came from a female donor with Graves disease. Source: peripheral blood mononuclear cells (PBMCs), taken when the disease was refractory, from a patient treated with antithyroid drugs.

CDR3 sequence (DNA): TGTGCCATCAGCACGGGATGGTCTACCCAGTACTTC. This encodes CAISTGWSTQYF. V usage is TRBV10-3 and J usage is TRBJ2-5; maybe TRBD2 (5 bases). Germline CDR1 and CDR2: ENHRY and SYGVKD. There are 12 residues in the CDR3. The V end was cut by 6 bases, the J end by 8 bases, with 13 bases between.